The clone carrying this TCR beta chain was observed many times. Its antigen is still unknown. The germline V gene has CDR1 DFQATT and CDR2 SNEGSKA (reference sequence). This CDR3 is 13 amino acids long. Trimming pared 1 base from V and 4 bases from J, leaving 8 bases between. The sequenced patients had an expansion of CD8+CD57+ cells seen by flow cytometry. Every patient had severe acquired aplastic anemia. Patients were therapy-naive when their blood was sampled. This record comes from a study of CD8+CD57+ T cells in acquired aplastic anemia. Study background: The average for DNA from sorted CD4+ and CD8+ cells was roughly 3 ug. Study observations and caveats: Patients and controls shared roughly 28 CD8+ CDR3 sequences, which appeared highly expressed in patients and within their immunodominant clones.

The TCR beta profiling, which covered VDJ combination and CDR3 sequence, was carried out using genomic DNA as the template. TCRdb independently ran MiXCR on the reads; one entry per CDR3 protein. This sample yields about 150,000 distinct CDR3 sequences, of which just over 50% are seen a single time; approximately 12% belongs to the top ten. The V gene is TRBV20-1, the J gene TRBJ1-3; D is unresolved. This sequence originates from a human donor with aplastic anemia. Input material: sorted CD4+, CD8+, or CD8+CD57+ T cells (not recorded which) from PBMCs. The CDR3 bases are TGCAGTGCTAGAGGGTGGCTCGGAAACACCATATATTTT. It is translated as CSARGWLGNTIYF.